The 7 T cell receptor beta chains in this list originate from one sample, sequenced in a study of Ad26.COV2.S vaccination and SARS-CoV-2 variants. The treatment here: roughly 19 received Ad26.COV2.S at low or high dose, single or two shots; several received placebo; per-sample allocation not given. Samples came from day 63 after the first vaccine or placebo injection. Profiled with immunoSEQ multiplex PCR; TCRdb holds only in-frame clones, not every one. The data show about 680,000 clones, more than 80% seen once. The material was peripheral blood, obtained in a trial of Ad26.COV2.S vaccine versus placebo. Receptors originate from a person aged 18-65 years who received the Ad26.COV2.S COVID-19 vaccine or a placebo.

The chain uses TRBV7-9 and TRBJ1-2; maybe TRBD1 (6 bases). V gave up 5 bases and J gave up 4 bases, with 11 bases separating them. Germline CDR1 and CDR2: SEHNR and FQNEAQ (reference sequence). This CDR3 region has 13 residues. The CDR3 DNA reads TGTGCCAGCAGCGATACAGGGCCCTATGGCTACACCTTC. Translation: CASSDTGPYGYTF.

This sequence joins TRBV27 and TRBJ1-2; possibly TRBD1 for D (5 bases). V shed 3 bases and J shed 8 bases, with 13 bases lying between them. This CDR3 has 13 residues. The germline gives CDR1 MNHEY, CDR2 SMNVEV (reference sequence). This CDR3 reads CASSFPQGAGYTF. The CDR3 DNA sequence: TGTGCCAGCAGTTTCCCTCAGGGCGCGGGCTACACCTTC.

The chain joins TRBV19 to TRBJ2-4; D is perhaps TRBD1 or TRBD2 (6 bases each). Between the trimmed V and J ends, which lost 5 bases and 0 bases, there was a span of 14 bases. CDR1 is LNHDA and CDR2 is SQIVND in the germline V gene (reference sequence). This CDR3 spans 16 amino acids. The CDR3 bases are TGTGCCAGTAGTGGCACGGGGGCGATAGCCAAAAACATTCAGTACTTC. Protein sequence: CASSGTGAIAKNIQYF.

The chain combines TRBV5-8 with TRBJ2-5, with 9 bases aligning to TRBD1. The CDR3 length is 15 residues. Germline V gives CDR1 SGHTS, CDR2 YDEGEE. V gave up 1 base and J gave up 4 bases; unmatched junction bases: 5. CDR3 in DNA: TGTGCCAGCAGCTTGAGTACAGGGGGCGGAGAGACCCAGTACTTC. Protein product: CASSLSTGGGETQYF.

This clone came up a few times. The chain uses TRBV19 and TRBJ1-1; D is uncertain. Germline values: CDR1 LNHDA, CDR2 SQIVND (reference sequence). The CDR3 has 14 amino acids. Trimming pared 7 bases from V and 0 bases from J, leaving 12 bases between. The chain's CDR3 is CASNTGGLNTEAFF. In DNA form, the CDR3 reads TGTGCCAGTAACACGGGAGGACTGAACACTGAAGCTTTCTTT.

The chain employs TRBV2 and TRBJ1-4, with no clear D. From germline, CDR1 is SNHLY and CDR2 FYNNEI. The V gene lost 7 bases and the J gene lost 5 bases, with 14 bases spanning the gap. The CDR3 totals 14 residues. The CDR3 coding sequence is TGTGCCAGCACTTACCTCCGAAGCAATGAAAAACTGTTTTTT. Amino acid sequence: CASTYLRSNEKLFF.

This chain joins TRBV6-5 and TRBJ2-7; 9 nucleotides line up with TRBD1. V trimming: 8 bases; J trimming: 6 bases; junction bases outside the gene matches: 8. Germline values: CDR1 MNHEY, CDR2 SVGAGI. The CDR3 has 13 residues. CDR3 in DNA: TGTGCCAGCGGGGACAGGGAAAGTAGCGAGCAGTACTTC. Translation: CASGDRESSEQYF.